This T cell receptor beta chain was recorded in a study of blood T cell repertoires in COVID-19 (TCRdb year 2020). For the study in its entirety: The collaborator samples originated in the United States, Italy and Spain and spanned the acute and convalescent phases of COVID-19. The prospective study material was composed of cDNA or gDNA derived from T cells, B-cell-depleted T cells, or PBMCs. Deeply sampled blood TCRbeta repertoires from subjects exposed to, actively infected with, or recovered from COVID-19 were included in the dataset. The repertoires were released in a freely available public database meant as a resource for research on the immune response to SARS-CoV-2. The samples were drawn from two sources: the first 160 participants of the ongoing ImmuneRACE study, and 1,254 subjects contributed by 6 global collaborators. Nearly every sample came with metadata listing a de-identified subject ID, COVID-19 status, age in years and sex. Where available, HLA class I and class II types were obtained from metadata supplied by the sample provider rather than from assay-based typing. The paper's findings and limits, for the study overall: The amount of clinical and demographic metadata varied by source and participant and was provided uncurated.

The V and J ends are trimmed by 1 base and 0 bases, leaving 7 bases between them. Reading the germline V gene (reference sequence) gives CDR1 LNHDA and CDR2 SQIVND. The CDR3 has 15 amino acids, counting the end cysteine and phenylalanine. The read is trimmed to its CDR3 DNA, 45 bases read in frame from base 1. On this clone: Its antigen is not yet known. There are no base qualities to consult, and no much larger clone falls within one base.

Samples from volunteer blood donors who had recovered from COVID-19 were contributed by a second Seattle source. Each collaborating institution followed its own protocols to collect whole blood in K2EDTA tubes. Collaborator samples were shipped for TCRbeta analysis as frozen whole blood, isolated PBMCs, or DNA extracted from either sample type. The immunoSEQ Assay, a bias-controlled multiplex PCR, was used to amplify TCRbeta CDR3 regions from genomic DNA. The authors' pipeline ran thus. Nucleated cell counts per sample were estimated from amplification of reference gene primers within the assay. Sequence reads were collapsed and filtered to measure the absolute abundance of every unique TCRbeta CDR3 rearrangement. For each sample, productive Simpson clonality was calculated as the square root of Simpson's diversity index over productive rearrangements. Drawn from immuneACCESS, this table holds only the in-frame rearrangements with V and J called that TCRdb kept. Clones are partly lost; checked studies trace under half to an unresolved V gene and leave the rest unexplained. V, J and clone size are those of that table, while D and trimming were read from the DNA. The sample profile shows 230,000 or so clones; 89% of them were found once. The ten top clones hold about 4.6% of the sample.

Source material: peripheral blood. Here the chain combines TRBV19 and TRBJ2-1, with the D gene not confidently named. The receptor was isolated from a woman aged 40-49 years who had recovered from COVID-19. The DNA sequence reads TGTGCCAGTAGTATAGGGAGCCACTCCTACAATGAGCAGTTCTTC. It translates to CASSIGSHSYNEQFF.